The rows below give T cell receptor beta chains drawn from one sample of a study of cytomegalovirus exposure and HLA in healthy donors. Data came from immunoSEQ multiplex PCR; TCRdb stores just in-frame clones and leaves some out. The table records about 120,000 clones, around four fifths of them present only once. The specimen was PBMCs. The source of these receptors is a human donor in good health. Both conserved end residues are part of each CDR3. A D gene is named only where the DNA matches it firmly. Clone size appears in some rows only: once, few, many, or a class for an expanded clone.

v_call	d_call	cdr3_length	j_call	clone_size	cdr3_aa	cdr3_nt
TRBV6-1	NA	13	TRBJ1-2	NA	CASSDNGSYGYTF	TGTGCCAGCAGTGATAATGGCAGCTATGGCTACACCTTC
TRBV28	NA	14	TRBJ1-2	once	CASSLSQGRYGYTF	TGTGCCAGCAGTCTGTCCCAGGGAAGATATGGCTACACCTTC
TRBV15	NA	15	TRBJ1-4	NA	CATSYGSGTDEKLFF	TGTGCCACCAGCTATGGTTCAGGCACCGATGAAAAACTGTTTTTT
TRBV6-5	NA	16	TRBJ1-4	few	CASSYSIGGLREKLFF	TGTGCCAGCAGTTACTCAATAGGGGGATTGCGGGAAAAACTGTTTTTT
TRBV9	NA	17	TRBJ2-1	NA	CASSVDTRGSDYNEQFF	TGTGCCAGCAGCGTAGACACCCGAGGATCCGACTACAATGAGCAGTTCTTC
TRBV18	NA	17	TRBJ1-2	NA	CASSPLTRGGPYYGYTF	TGTGCCAGCTCACCACTCACGCGGGGGGGTCCCTACTATGGCTACACCTTC
TRBV4-1	NA	17	TRBJ2-1	NA	CASSQVSTRSSYNEQFF	TGCGCCAGCAGCCAAGTTTCGACTCGAAGCTCCTACAATGAGCAGTTCTTC
TRBV4-2	TRBD1	17	TRBJ1-3	NA	CASSQDPTGQVGNTIYF	TGTGCCAGCAGCCAAGACCCGACAGGGCAAGTAGGAAACACCATATATTTT
TRBV19	TRBD2	14	TRBJ2-1	NA	CASTLAGGHNEQFF	TGTGCCAGTACCCTAGCGGGGGGACACAATGAGCAGTTCTTC
TRBV6-5	TRBD1	14	TRBJ2-7	NA	CASTLRDRAYEQYF	TGTGCCAGCACCCTACGGGACAGAGCCTACGAGCAGTACTTC
TRBV13	TRBD1	16	TRBJ1-1	once	CASSLGTGALNTEAFF	TGTGCCAGCAGCTTAGGAACAGGGGCTTTGAACACTGAAGCTTTCTTT
TRBV4-1	NA	16	TRBJ1-4	NA	CASSQVSGRVDEKLFF	TGCGCCAGCAGCCAAGTCTCGGGGAGGGTCGACGAAAAACTGTTTTTT
TRBV7-8	TRBD2	15	TRBJ2-7	once	CASSLNGGGGYEQYF	TGTGCCAGCAGCTTAAACGGCGGGGGGGGCTACGAGCAGTACTTC
TRBV7-9	NA	13	TRBJ2-1	NA	CASSRLAYNEQFF	TGTGCCAGCAGCCGATTAGCCTACAATGAGCAGTTCTTC
TRBV7-9	NA	16	TRBJ1-5	NA	CASSPPNAGADQPQHF	TGTGCCAGCAGCCCACCAAACGCTGGGGCTGATCAGCCCCAGCATTTT
TRBV19	NA	12	TRBJ1-4	NA	CATSQGNEKLFF	TGTGCCACCTCACAGGGTAATGAAAAACTGTTTTTT
TRBV2	NA	11	TRBJ2-7	NA	CATGTHYEQYF	TGTGCCACCGGGACTCACTACGAGCAGTACTTC
TRBV18	TRBD2	16	TRBJ2-7	NA	CASSPELAGTSYEQYF	TGTGCCAGCTCACCTGAACTAGCGGGGACTTCCTACGAGCAGTACTTC
TRBV25-1	TRBD1	16	TRBJ2-3	NA	CASSEWTGPDTDTQYF	TGTGCCAGCAGTGAATGGACAGGGCCGGACACAGATACGCAGTATTTT
TRBV6-1	TRBD1	14	TRBJ2-1	NA	CASREDRSNNEQFF	TGTGCCAGCAGAGAGGACAGGTCCAACAATGAGCAGTTCTTC
TRBV6-6	TRBD1	14	TRBJ2-5	NA	CASSYRTGQETQYF	TGTGCCAGCAGTTACCGGACAGGTCAAGAGACCCAGTACTTC
TRBV5-1	TRBD2	16	TRBJ2-1	NA	CASSRFTSGGGNEQFF	TGCGCCAGCAGCCGGTTCACTAGCGGGGGGGGAAATGAGCAGTTCTTC
TRBV28	NA	15	TRBJ1-1	NA	CASSLYNGENTEAFF	TGTGCCAGCAGTTTATATAACGGGGAAAACACTGAAGCTTTCTTT
TRBV21-1	NA	12	TRBJ2-5	NA	CAPWGQGRAQYF	TGTGCCCCCTGGGGTCAGGGAAGAGCCCAGTACTTC
TRBV11-3	TRBD2	16	TRBJ2-3	NA	CASSSGTSGGADTQYF	TGTGCCAGCAGCTCGGGGACTAGCGGGGGGGCGGATACGCAGTATTTT
TRBV28	NA	17	TRBJ2-5	NA	CASRPKAPASPGETQYF	TGTGCCAGCAGACCCAAGGCACCGGCTAGCCCAGGAGAGACCCAGTACTTC
TRBV5-6	TRBD2	15	TRBJ2-7	NA	CASSPRWTRSYEQYF	TGTGCCAGCAGCCCGAGGTGGACTAGGTCTTACGAGCAGTACTTC
TRBV9	TRBD2	17	TRBJ2-3	NA	CASSMIGGATGTDTQYF	TGTGCCAGCAGCATGATCGGGGGGGCTACCGGCACAGATACGCAGTATTTT
TRBV6-5	TRBD1	14	TRBJ1-2	NA	CASSYSTGNYGYTF	TGTGCCAGCAGTTACTCGACAGGGAACTATGGCTACACCTTC
TRBV19	TRBD1	17	TRBJ2-7	NA	CASKGQGAGSGSYEQYF	TGTGCCAGTAAGGGACAGGGGGCGGGTAGCGGCTCCTACGAGCAGTACTTC
TRBV5-1	TRBD2	14	TRBJ2-5	NA	CASSYILARETQYF	TGCGCCAGCAGTTATATACTAGCGCGAGAGACCCAGTACTTC
TRBV4-1	TRBD1	17	TRBJ1-1	NA	CASRATGGQFRDTEAFF	TGCGCCAGCAGAGCGACAGGGGGCCAATTTAGGGACACTGAAGCTTTCTTT
TRBV11-3	TRBD1	16	TRBJ2-7	NA	CASSLGRDRDSYEQYF	TGTGCCAGCAGCTTAGGCCGGGACAGGGACTCCTACGAGCAGTACTTC
TRBV7-2	NA	16	TRBJ2-3	NA	CASAGIAPTSTDTQYF	TGTGCCTCAGCCGGCATAGCGCCGACTAGCACAGATACGCAGTATTTT
TRBV7-2	TRBD2	14	TRBJ2-2	once	CASRLAGGTGELFF	TGTGCCAGCAGACTAGCGGGGGGCACCGGGGAGCTGTTTTTT
TRBV27	NA	15	TRBJ2-5	NA	CASSDRTFSGETQYF	TGTGCCAGCAGCGACAGAACTTTTAGTGGGGAGACCCAGTACTTC
TRBV5-1	TRBD2	16	TRBJ2-5	NA	CASSLYGGGPQETQYF	TGCGCCAGCAGCTTGTATGGCGGGGGGCCTCAAGAGACCCAGTACTTC
TRBV6-4	NA	14	TRBJ2-1	few	CASSPGPSYNEQFF	TGTGCCAGCAGTCCTGGCCCCTCCTACAATGAGCAGTTCTTC
TRBV6-1	NA	12	TRBJ1-2	NA	CASSEGTLGYTF	TGTGCCAGCAGTGAAGGGACTCTTGGCTACACCTTC
TRBV7-3	TRBD1	15	TRBJ1-1	NA	CASSAGQGRGTEAFF	TGTGCCAGCAGCGCTGGACAGGGGAGAGGCACTGAAGCTTTCTTT
TRBV5-1	NA	15	TRBJ1-5	once	CASSPRGGVGQPQHF	TGCGCCAGCAGCCCTCGGGGGGGGGTAGGGCAGCCCCAGCATTTT
TRBV2	TRBD1	14	TRBJ2-7	NA	CASSQGQGVREQYF	TGTGCCAGCAGTCAGGGACAGGGAGTCCGAGAGCAGTACTTC
TRBV27	NA	13	TRBJ2-7	NA	CASSSPPGHEQYF	TGTGCCAGCAGTTCCCCCCCAGGGCACGAGCAGTACTTC
TRBV6-6	NA	14	TRBJ1-6	NA	CASSTQGNNSPLHF	TGTGCCAGCAGTACGCAGGGGAATAATTCACCCCTCCACTTT
TRBV5-6	TRBD1	13	TRBJ2-7	NA	CASRQGAGYEQYF	TGTGCCAGCAGGCAGGGGGCTGGCTACGAGCAGTACTTC
TRBV4-1	NA	14	TRBJ2-2	NA	CASSPILRTGELFF	TGCGCCAGCAGCCCCATACTTCGGACCGGGGAGCTGTTTTTT
TRBV5-1	NA	13	TRBJ1-1	NA	CASSPEVNTEAFF	TGCGCCAGCAGCCCCGAGGTGAACACTGAAGCTTTCTTT